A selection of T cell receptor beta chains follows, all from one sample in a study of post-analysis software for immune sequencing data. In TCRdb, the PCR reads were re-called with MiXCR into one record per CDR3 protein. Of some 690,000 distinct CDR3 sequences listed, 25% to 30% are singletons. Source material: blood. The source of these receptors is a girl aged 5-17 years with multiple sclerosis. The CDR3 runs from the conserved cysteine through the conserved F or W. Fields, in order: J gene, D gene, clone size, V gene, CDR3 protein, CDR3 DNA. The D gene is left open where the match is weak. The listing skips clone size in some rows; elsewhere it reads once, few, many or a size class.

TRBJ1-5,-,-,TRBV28,CASSFLARNQPQHF,TGTGCCAGCAGTTTCCTCGCGCGCAATCAGCCCCAGCATTTT
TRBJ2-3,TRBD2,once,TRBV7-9,CASSLGLAGGVATQYF,TGTGCCAGCAGCCTTGGACTAGCGGGGGGGGTGGCTACGCAGTATTTT
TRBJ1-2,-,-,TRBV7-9,CASSEATVGGYTF,TGTGCCAGCAGCGAAGCAACAGTCGGGGGCTACACCTTC
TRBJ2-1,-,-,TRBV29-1,CSVEVVVGYNEQFF,TGCAGCGTTGAAGTGGTGGTAGGGTACAATGAGCAGTTCTTC
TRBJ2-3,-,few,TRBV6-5,CASSYWERDTQYF,TGTGCCAGCAGTTACTGGGAGCGCGATACGCAGTATTTT
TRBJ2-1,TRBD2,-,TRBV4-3,CASSQDRTSGSSNEQFF,TGCGCCAGCAGCCAAGATCGTACTAGCGGGAGCTCCAATGAGCAGTTCTTC
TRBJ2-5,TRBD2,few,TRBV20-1,CSALSGKGGTQYF,TGCAGTGCCCTTAGCGGGAAAGGGGGGACCCAGTACTTC
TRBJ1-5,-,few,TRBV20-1,CSARGLRQPQHF,TGCAGTGCTAGAGGCCTACGTCAGCCCCAGCATTTT
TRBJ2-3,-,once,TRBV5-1,CASSSGEIRSTDTQYF,TGCGCCAGCAGCTCAGGGGAGATAAGAAGCACAGATACGCAGTATTTT
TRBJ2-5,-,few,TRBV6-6,CASSYAPETQYF,TGTGCCAGCAGTTACGCCCCCGAGACCCAGTACTTC
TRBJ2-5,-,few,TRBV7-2,CASSWDLGGGETQYF,TGTGCCAGCAGCTGGGACTTAGGGGGCGGAGAGACCCAGTACTTC
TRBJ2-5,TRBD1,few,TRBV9,CASSVSGTGGGFMETQYF,TGTGCCAGCAGCGTCTCCGGGACAGGGGGCGGATTTATGGAGACCCAGTACTTC
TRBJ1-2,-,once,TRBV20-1,CSASLAGGYTF,TGCAGTGCTAGCCTGGCGGGTGGCTACACCTTC
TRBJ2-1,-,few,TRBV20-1,CSASLFGGGPLNEQFF,TGCAGTGCTAGTTTGTTCGGAGGGGGCCCGTTGAATGAGCAGTTCTTC
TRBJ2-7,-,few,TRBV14,CASGRNMVTYEQYF,TGTGCCAGCGGAAGAAACATGGTTACCTACGAGCAGTACTTC
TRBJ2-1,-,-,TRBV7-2,CASSLAIGGAYNEQFF,TGTGCCAGCAGCTTAGCGATCGGGGGCGCCTACAATGAGCAGTTCTTC
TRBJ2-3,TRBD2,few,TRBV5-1,CASSAGLAGDPDTQYF,TGCGCCAGCAGCGCCGGACTAGCGGGGGACCCGGATACGCAGTATTTT
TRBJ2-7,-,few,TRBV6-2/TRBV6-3,CASSRAAGITSYEQYF,TGTGCCAGCAGCCGGGCCGCAGGCATTACCTCCTACGAGCAGTACTTC
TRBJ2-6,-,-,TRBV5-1,CASSLVRVGLGRESSGANVLTF,TGCGCCAGCAGCTTGGTTCGCGTAGGTTTGGGCAGAGAAAGCTCTGGGGCCAACGTCCTGACTTTC
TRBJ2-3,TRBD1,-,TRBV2,CASTWDRGLRDTQYF,TGTGCCAGCACCTGGGACAGGGGGCTGAGAGATACGCAGTATTTT
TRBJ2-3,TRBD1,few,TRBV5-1,CASSSFDREHTQYF,TGCGCCAGCAGCTCCTTTGACAGGGAACATACGCAGTATTTT
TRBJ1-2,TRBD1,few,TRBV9,CATRQGANGYTF,TGTGCCACGCGACAGGGGGCAAATGGCTACACCTTC
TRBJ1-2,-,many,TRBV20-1,CSAGAGWLTF,TGCAGCGCAGGGGCAGGTTGGCTCACCTTC
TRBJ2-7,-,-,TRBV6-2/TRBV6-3,CASSWGGPNGEQYF,TGTGCCAGCAGTTGGGGTGGACCCAACGGCGAGCAGTACTTC
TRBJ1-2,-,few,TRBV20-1,CSELPEGSYGYTF,TGCAGCGAATTGCCCGAGGGGAGCTATGGCTACACCTTC
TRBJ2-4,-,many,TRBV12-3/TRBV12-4,CASSFSGVAKNIQYF,TGTGCCAGCAGTTTTTCAGGGGTAGCCAAAAACATTCAGTACTTC
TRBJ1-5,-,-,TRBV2,CASREIRNNQPQHF,TGTGCCAGCAGGGAGATACGAAACAATCAGCCCCAGCATTTT
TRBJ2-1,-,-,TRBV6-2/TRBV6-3,CASSNRKYNEQFF,TGTGCCAGCAGCAACAGGAAATACAATGAGCAGTTCTTC
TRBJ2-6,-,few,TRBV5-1,CASSWGASASGANVLTF,TGCGCCAGCAGCTGGGGGGCATCCGCCTCTGGGGCCAACGTCCTGACTTTC
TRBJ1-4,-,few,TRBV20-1,CSASGARQAGEKLFF,TGCAGTGCTAGTGGCGCCAGACAGGCGGGGGAAAAACTGTTTTTT
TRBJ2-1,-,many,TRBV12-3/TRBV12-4,CASSLGAGEKEAEQFF,TGTGCCAGCAGTTTGGGGGCGGGGGAAAAGGAGGCTGAGCAGTTCTTC
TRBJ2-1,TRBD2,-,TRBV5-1,CASSQELSGRRYNEQFF,TGCGCCAGCAGCCAAGAACTTAGCGGGAGGCGATACAATGAGCAGTTCTTC
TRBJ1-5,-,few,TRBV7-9,CASSLETQPQHF,TGTGCCAGCAGCCTAGAGACTCAGCCCCAGCATTTT
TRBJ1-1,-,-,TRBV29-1,CSAHRQANTEAFF,TGCAGCGCCCACCGACAGGCGAACACTGAAGCTTTCTTT
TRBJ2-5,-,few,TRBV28,CASRTGLPNQETQYF,TGTGCCAGCAGAACGGGACTTCCTAACCAAGAGACCCAGTACTTC
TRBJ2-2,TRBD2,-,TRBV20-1,CSARVGLAGVGELFF,TGCAGTGCTAGAGTGGGACTAGCGGGAGTCGGGGAGCTGTTTTTT
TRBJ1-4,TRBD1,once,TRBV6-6,CASSYQGVREKLFF,TGTGCCAGCAGTTATCAGGGGGTACGGGAAAAACTGTTTTTT
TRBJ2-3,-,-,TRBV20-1,CRARDPPTQYF,TGCAGGGCTAGAGATCCCCCGACGCAGTATTTT
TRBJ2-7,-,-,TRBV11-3,CASSLRVSETRYF,TGTGCCAGCAGCTTGAGAGTTTCAGAGACCCGGTACTTC